This T cell receptor beta chain was recorded in a study of T cells in Graves' hyperthyroidism and ophthalmopathy. Graves' hyperthyroidism is called stable when ophthalmopathy does not progress within 18 months. RNA transcripts provided the source from which TCR beta CDR3 regions were amplified. The study used the HTBI primer set for a first-round RT-PCR of the TCR CDR3. TCRdb processed the multiplex PCR reads anew with MiXCR; each CDR3 protein has one entry. There are 300,000 to 450,000 distinct CDR3 sequences in the sample; around 14% occur only once, and 9.5% to 11% lies in the top ten. In its sample, this clonotype was seen a few times. The specimen was blood. The TCR sequence derives from a woman in her fifties or sixties with Graves' hyperthyroidism.

The CDR3 loop is CSAHIGGARYTQYF. CDR3 DNA: TGCAGTGCCCACATTGGCGGGGCCAGGTATACGCAGTATTTT. The rearrangement links TRBV20-1 to TRBJ2-3, with a possible D match to TRBD2 (6 bases). Germline-derived CDR1 and CDR2 are DFQATT and SNEGSKA (reference sequence). The CDR3 runs 14 residues. Trimming shortened V by 6 bases and J by 7 bases, and 20 bases separated the two germline ends.